A selection of T cell receptor beta chains follows, all from one sample in a study of T-cell reconstitution after alpha-beta-depleted transplantation in children. Each CDR3 protein is one row after TCRdb ran MiXCR on the PCR reads. This sample has 480,000 or so distinct CDR3 sequences, with under 12% found just once. The sequencing used PBMCs, collected before TCRalphabeta/CD19-depleted stem cell transplant. These receptors were collected from a child aged 2 to 10 with inherited bone marrow failure, due to receive a stem cell transplant. Each CDR3 is given with its conserved first and last residue. D genes are given only for firm matches. Clone size is shown for a subset of rows, as once, few, many or a class of expanded clone.

clone size,D gene,CDR3 length,V gene,J gene,CDR3 protein,CDR3 DNA
few,TRBD2,14,TRBV20-1,TRBJ2-7,CSAVVLAESYEQYF,TGCAGTGCTGTTGTTCTAGCGGAAAGCTACGAGCAGTACTTC
many,TRBD2,17,TRBV4-2,TRBJ2-7,CASSPTGLAGGSYEQYF,TGTGCCAGCAGCCCGACGGGACTAGCGGGAGGGTCATACGAGCAGTACTTC
many,TRBD2,15,TRBV15,TRBJ2-3,CATSVTLGGTDTQYF,TGTGCCACCAGTGTCACGTTGGGAGGGACAGATACGCAGTATTTT
few,-,14,TRBV28,TRBJ2-2,CASSPTGNHGELFF,TGTGCCAGCAGTCCCACCGGGAACCACGGGGAGCTGTTTTTT
many,TRBD2,16,TRBV20-1,TRBJ2-3,CSRRTSGPPSTDTQYF,TGCAGTAGGCGGACTAGCGGCCCTCCTAGCACAGATACGCAGTATTTT
many,TRBD1,13,TRBV4-3,TRBJ2-7,CASSHTAGGEQYF,TGCGCCAGCAGCCACACAGCAGGGGGCGAGCAGTACTTC
many,TRBD1,15,TRBV7-2,TRBJ2-7,CASSRQGTGEYEQYF,TGTGCCAGCAGCCGTCAAGGCACAGGGGAGTACGAGCAGTACTTC
many,TRBD2,14,TRBV28,TRBJ2-4,CASSEAGGKNIQYF,TGTGCCAGCAGCGAAGCGGGAGGGAAAAACATTCAGTACTTC
many,TRBD2,16,TRBV20-1,TRBJ2-2,CSARVFGRARTGELFF,TGCAGTGCTAGAGTGTTCGGGAGGGCCAGGACCGGGGAGCTGTTTTTT
few,TRBD1,14,TRBV6-5,TRBJ1-2,CASSSEQGNYGYTF,TGTGCCAGCAGTTCCGAACAGGGGAACTATGGCTACACCTTC
many,TRBD2,17,TRBV20-1,TRBJ2-2,CSARSPGLAGDTGELFF,TGCAGTGCTAGATCCCCCGGACTAGCGGGAGATACCGGGGAGCTGTTTTTT
many,TRBD1,14,TRBV28,TRBJ1-6,CASSIRGYNSPLHF,TGTGCCAGCTCGATCAGGGGGTATAATTCACCCCTCCACTTT
many,TRBD2,16,TRBV4-3,TRBJ2-5,CASSPASASGTETQYF,TGCGCCAGCAGCCCTGCATCGGCTAGCGGGACCGAGACCCAGTACTTC
-,-,21,TRBV4-1,TRBJ2-6,CASSQERGPQKRFRGANVLTF,TGCGCCAGCAGCCAAGAAAGAGGGCCCCAAAAAAGGTTCCGGGGGGCCAACGTCCTGACTTTC
many,TRBD1,13,TRBV20-1,TRBJ2-7,CSAYGGQGHEQYF,TGCAGTGCTTATGGTGGACAGGGCCACGAGCAGTACTTC
many,-,14,TRBV7-2,TRBJ2-7,CASSFVPLGYEQYF,TGTGCCAGCAGCTTTGTGCCCCTAGGCTACGAGCAGTACTTC
many,TRBD1,13,TRBV28,TRBJ2-7,CASRWTGSHEQYF,TGTGCCAGCAGATGGACAGGGTCCCACGAGCAGTACTTC
-,TRBD2,17,TRBV20-1,TRBJ2-1,CSAAPLAVPSSYNEQFF,TGCAGTGCCGCCCCACTAGCGGTCCCTAGTTCCTACAATGAGCAGTTCTTC
few,-,16,TRBV5-1,TRBJ1-6,CASSPDGFLVNSPLHF,TGCGCCAGCAGCCCTGACGGATTTCTGGTGAATTCACCCCTCCACTTT
few,TRBD2,16,TRBV12-3/TRBV12-4,TRBJ2-2,CASSLRGRGGTGELFF,TGTGCCAGCAGTTTACGGGGGCGGGGGGGCACCGGGGAGCTGTTTTTT
many,TRBD2,15,TRBV29-1,TRBJ2-1,CSVEGTSGSYNEQFF,TGCAGCGTTGAGGGGACTAGCGGGAGCTACAATGAGCAGTTCTTC
many,TRBD2,19,TRBV28,TRBJ2-5,CASSLYPRGSGRAGETQYF,TGTGCCAGCAGTTTGTACCCCCGTGGTAGCGGGAGGGCCGGAGAGACCCAGTACTTC
-,TRBD1,16,TRBV20-1,TRBJ2-7,CSARDITGDPSYEQYF,TGCAGTGCTAGAGACATTACAGGGGACCCGTCCTACGAGCAGTACTTC